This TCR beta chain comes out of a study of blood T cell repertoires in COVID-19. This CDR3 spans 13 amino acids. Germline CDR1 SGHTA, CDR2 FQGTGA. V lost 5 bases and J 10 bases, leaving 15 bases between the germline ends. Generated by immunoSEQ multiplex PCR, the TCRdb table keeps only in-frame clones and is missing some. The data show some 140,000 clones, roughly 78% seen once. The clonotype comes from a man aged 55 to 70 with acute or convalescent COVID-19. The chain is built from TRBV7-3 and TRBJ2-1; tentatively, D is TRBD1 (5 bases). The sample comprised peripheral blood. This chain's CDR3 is CASSRQYLNEQFF. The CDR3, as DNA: TGTGCCAGCAGCAGACAGTACCTCAACGAGCAGTTCTTC.